The 19 T cell receptor beta chains given below trace back to one sample, sequenced in a study of shared clonotypes between healthy human individuals (dated by TCRdb to the early 2020s). The library was prepared using the immunoSEQ multiplex PCR assay. TCRdb retrieved this table from immuneACCESS and kept in-frame rearrangements only. Not all clones are present; in checked studies, unresolved V genes account for under half, and no reason is known for the remainder. In all, the sample holds some 1 million clones, and about 80% of those were seen once. The ten most abundant clones make up less than 1.5% of the sample. The sequencing input was memory CD4+ T cells sorted from blood. The intended sense of this specimen's cell subset or site label: CD45RA-negative fraction. Receptors originate from a man younger than 35 in good health.

This chain uses TRBV10-2 with TRBJ1-2; perhaps TRBD1 as D (5 bases). The length of the CDR3 is 14 residues. V lost 6 bases to trimming and J lost 2 bases, with 13 bases between them. Germline V lookup: CDR1 WSHSY, CDR2 SAAADI. The CDR3 loop reads CASRDSGTNYGYTF. The CDR3 DNA is TGCGCCAGCAGGGACTCCGGGACCAACTATGGCTACACCTTC.

V and J are TRBV30 and TRBJ1-2, with 11 bases fitting TRBD1. Trimming removed 0 bases from V and 4 bases from J; junction bases left unmatched: 4. The CDR3 is 15 residues long. Germline V gene data show CDR1 as GTSNPN and CDR2 as SVGIG (reference sequence). The CDR3: CAWSVGGTGGYGYTF. DNA for the CDR3: TGTGCCTGGAGTGTAGGCGGGACAGGGGGCTATGGCTACACCTTC.

This clone was picked up a small number of times. The chain employs TRBV7-2 and TRBJ1-2; TRBD1 might be the D (6 bases). Deletions cut 7 bases from V and 8 bases from J, with 17 bases between. The CDR3 runs to 13 residues. CDR1 is SGHTA and CDR2 is FQGNSA in the germline V gene. CDR3 residues: CASTPGQLQGYTF. In DNA form, the CDR3 reads TGTGCCAGCACTCCCGGACAGTTGCAGGGCTACACCTTC.

V is TRBV5-4 and J is TRBJ1-2; no firm D call. This CDR3 is 14 amino acids long. Germline-derived CDR1 and CDR2 are SGHNT and YYREEE (reference sequence). Trimming took off 1 base at V and 6 bases at J, with 13 bases between the two ends. CDR3 in amino acids: CASSLSGPSDGYTF. CDR3 sequence (DNA): TGTGCCAGCAGCTTGTCCGGCCCCTCGGATGGCTACACCTTC.

Concerning this clone: A clone one base away is much larger, so this may be a read error. The chain has TRBV7-2 and TRBJ2-7; perhaps TRBD1 as D (5 bases). Trimming cost V 5 bases and J 2 bases, with 7 bases left between them. Germline CDR1 SGHTA, CDR2 FQGNSA. This CDR3 is 12 amino acids long. The CDR3 sequence is CASSRQTYEQYF. CDR3 coding DNA: TGTGCCAGCAGCCGACAGACCTACGAGCAGTACTTC.

The chain uses TRBV7-9 and TRBJ1-2; D call uncertain. Per germline, CDR1 SEHNR and CDR2 FQNEAQ (reference sequence). The length of the CDR3 is 13 residues. Trimming stripped 5 bases from V and 3 bases from J, with 10 bases between. This CDR3 is CASSVSSDYGYTF. The CDR3, as DNA: TGTGCCAGCAGCGTAAGCTCGGACTATGGCTACACCTTC.

Only a few counts were recorded for this clone. Other DNA sequences in this specimen translate into the identical CDR3. The J gene is TRBJ2-1, the V gene TRBV20-1; D unresolved. Trimming took 6 bases from V and 4 from J, leaving 7 bases between them. CDR1 is DFQATT, CDR2 SNEGSKA, per germline (reference sequence). This CDR3 contains 11 residues. The CDR3 bases are TGCAGTGCCCCATCTTACAATGAGCAGTTCTTC. Amino acids: CSAPSYNEQFF.

V usage is TRBV28 and J usage is TRBJ2-2, with D perhaps TRBD1 (5 bases). Germline assignment: CDR1 MDHEN and CDR2 SYDVKM. The CDR3 contains 15 residues. The V end lost 6 bases, the J end lost 5 bases, and 16 bases lay between the germline ends. As DNA, the CDR3 is TGTGCCAGCAGATCCCAGGGTTTGGTTACCGGGGAGCTGTTTTTT. This codes for CASRSQGLVTGELFF.

The rearrangement joins TRBV19 to TRBJ1-1, with D unresolved. Germline V gene lookup returns CDR1 LNHDA and CDR2 SQIVND (reference sequence). V lost 7 bases to trimming and J lost 0 bases, with 9 bases between them. This CDR3 is built from 13 residues. The CDR3 loop is CASISGMNTEAFF. The CDR3 nucleotides read TGTGCCAGTATAAGCGGCATGAACACTGAAGCTTTCTTT.

This clone has only a few counts. The chain couples TRBV10-3 to TRBJ1-2; 9 bases fit TRBD1. Per the germline V gene, CDR1 is ENHRY and CDR2 is SYGVKD. With V trimmed by 11 bases and J by 3 bases, 7 bases remained unmatched. CDR3 length: 13 amino acids. For the CDR3, the DNA is TGTGCCGTTCGGACAGGGGACCACTATGGCTACACCTTC. Its translation is CAVRTGDHYGYTF.

On this clone itself: This may be a read error, as it is one base from a much larger clone. Other nucleotide sequences from this sample produce the same CDR3. The chain uses TRBV7-9 and TRBJ1-1; 8 nucleotides match TRBD1. This CDR3 has 15 amino acids. Germline V gives CDR1 SEHNR, CDR2 FQNEAQ (reference sequence). Unmatched junction bases numbered 6, after V lost 4 bases and J lost 2 bases. DNA for the CDR3: TGTGCCAGCAGCTCCCAACAGGGGGTTAACACTGAAGCTTTCTTT. Translated: CASSSQQGVNTEAFF.

The rearrangement joins TRBV7-2 to TRBJ2-7; TRBD2 agrees at 8 bases. The V gene end was trimmed by 8 bases and the J gene end by 2 bases; junction bases not matched to a gene: 14. CDR1 is SGHTA, CDR2 FQGNSA, per germline. The CDR3 loop spans 16 amino acids. The CDR3 sequence: CASREPSGPTPYEQYF. CDR3 bases: TGTGCCAGCCGGGAGCCTAGCGGGCCCACCCCCTACGAGCAGTACTTC.

The chain links TRBV6-1 to TRBJ2-2; D is uncertain. The CDR3 is made up of 13 amino acids. The V end was cut by 5 bases, the J end by 4 bases, with 8 bases between. Germline V CDR1 and CDR2: MNHNS, SASEGT. The CDR3 reads CASSRTLTGELFF. CDR3 coding DNA: TGTGCCAGCAGTAGGACCCTCACCGGGGAGCTGTTTTTT.

The chain carries TRBV6-1 and TRBJ2-3; 9 bases fit TRBD1. CDR1 and CDR2 from the germline V gene are MNHNS and SASEGT. The CDR3 contains 15 residues. Unmatched junction bases numbered 7, after V lost 5 bases and J lost 4 bases. The CDR3 DNA reads TGTGCCAGCAGTCGGGACAGGGTGACACCAGATACGCAGTATTTT. Amino acids: CASSRDRVTPDTQYF.

This clone has ten or more counts. This same CDR3 is encoded by further DNA sequences in the sample. The chain combines TRBV5-1 with TRBJ1-4, with D perhaps matching TRBD1 (5 bases). V was trimmed by 0 bases and J by 3 bases, leaving 6 bases between them. CDR1 and CDR2 from the germline V gene are SGHRS and YFSETQ. CDR3 length: 14 residues. In DNA, the CDR3 is TGCGCCAGCAGCTTGGTGGGGGCTAATGAAAAACTGTTTTTT. Protein sequence: CASSLVGANEKLFF.

The gene calls are TRBV5-1 and TRBJ1-1; TRBD1 aligns across 9 bases. Germline-derived CDR1 and CDR2 are SGHRS and YFSETQ. The CDR3 sequence is 16 residues long. V was pared by 3 bases and J by 4 bases, with 10 bases of the junction left unmatched. For the CDR3, the DNA is TGCGCCAGCAGCTACGGAAAACAGGGGGCCGGCACTGAAGCTTTCTTT. Its translation is CASSYGKQGAGTEAFF.

This clone has ten or more counts. J is TRBJ2-7 and V is TRBV28, with 10 nucleotides matching TRBD2. Germline V gene lookup returns CDR1 MDHEN and CDR2 SYDVKM. J was trimmed by 2 bases and V by 6 bases; bases with no gene match: 10. CDR3 length: 16 residues. CDR3 residues: CASRTSRSGGAYEQYF. The CDR3 DNA follows: TGTGCCAGCAGGACCAGTAGGAGCGGGGGGGCCTACGAGCAGTACTTC.

This clone was found a few times. This rearrangement joins TRBV6-1 to TRBJ2-5, with D perhaps TRBD1 or TRBD2 (5 bases each). V lost 11 bases, J lost 4 bases, and 14 bases lay in between. CDR3 size: 12 residues. Germline CDR1 MNHNS, CDR2 SASEGT. CDR3 loop: CALKRGIETQYF. CDR3 nucleotide sequence: TGTGCCCTCAAACGGGGCATAGAGACCCAGTACTTC.

The rearrangement joins TRBV5-1 to TRBJ2-3; the D is unclear. Between the trimmed V and J ends, which lost 0 bases and 4 bases, there was a span of 9 bases. Per the germline V gene, CDR1 is SGHRS and CDR2 is YFSETQ. This CDR3 has 14 amino acids. The CDR3 region is CASSLGSISDTQYF. CDR3 coding DNA: TGCGCCAGCAGCTTGGGGTCCATATCAGATACGCAGTATTTT.